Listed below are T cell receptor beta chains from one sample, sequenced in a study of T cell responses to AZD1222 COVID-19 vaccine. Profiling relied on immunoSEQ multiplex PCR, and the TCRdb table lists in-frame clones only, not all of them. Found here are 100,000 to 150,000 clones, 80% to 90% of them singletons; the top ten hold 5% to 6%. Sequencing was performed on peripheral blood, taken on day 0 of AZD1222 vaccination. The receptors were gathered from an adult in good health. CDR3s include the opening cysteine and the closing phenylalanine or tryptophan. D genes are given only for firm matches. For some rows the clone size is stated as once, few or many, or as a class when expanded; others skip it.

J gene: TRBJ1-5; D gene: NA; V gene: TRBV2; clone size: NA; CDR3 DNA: TGTGCCAGCAGAGGGGATTCGAATCAGCCCCAGCATTTT; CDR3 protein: CASRGDSNQPQHF
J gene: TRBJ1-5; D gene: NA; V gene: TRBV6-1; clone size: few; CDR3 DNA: TGTGCCAGCAGTGAAGCGCGGGTCGTGGGGCCTCAGCCCCAGCATTTT; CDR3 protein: CASSEARVVGPQPQHF
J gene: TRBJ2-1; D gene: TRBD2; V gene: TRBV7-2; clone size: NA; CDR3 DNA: TGTGCCAGCAGCCCCCAAGGGACTAGCGGGGATAGTGAGCAGTTCTTC; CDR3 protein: CASSPQGTSGDSEQFF
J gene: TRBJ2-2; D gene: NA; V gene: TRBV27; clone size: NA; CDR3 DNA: TGTGCCAGCAGCCGACGGGACGCTGTCTTTAGGGAGCTGTTTTTT; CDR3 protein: CASSRRDAVFRELFF
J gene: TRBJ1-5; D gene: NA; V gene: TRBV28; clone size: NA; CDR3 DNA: TGTGCCAGCAGGCCGGGGGGACCGCATCAGCCCCAGCATTTT; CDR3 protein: CASRPGGPHQPQHF
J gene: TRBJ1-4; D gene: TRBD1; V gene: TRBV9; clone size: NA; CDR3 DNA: TGTGCCAGCAGCTCCCGGACAGGAGGATTGAATGAAAAACTGTTTTTT; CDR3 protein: CASSSRTGGLNEKLFF
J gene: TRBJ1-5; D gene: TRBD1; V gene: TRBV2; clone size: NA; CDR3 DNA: TGTGCCAGCAGTCCACAGGGGGTAAGCCAGCCCCAGCATTTT; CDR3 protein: CASSPQGVSQPQHF
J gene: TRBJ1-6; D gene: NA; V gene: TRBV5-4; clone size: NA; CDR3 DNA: TGTGCCAGCAGCCCACAGAGCTCCTATAATTCACCCCTCCACTTT; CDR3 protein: CASSPQSSYNSPLHF
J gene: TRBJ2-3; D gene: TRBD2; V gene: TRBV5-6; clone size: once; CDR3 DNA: TGTGCCAGCAGCCCGGGACTAGCTTCGAGGGATACGCAGTATTTT; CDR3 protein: CASSPGLASRDTQYF
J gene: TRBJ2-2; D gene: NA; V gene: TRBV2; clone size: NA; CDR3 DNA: TGTGCCAGCAGTGCGGGAATCCCCGGGGAGCTGTTTTTT; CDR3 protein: CASSAGIPGELFF
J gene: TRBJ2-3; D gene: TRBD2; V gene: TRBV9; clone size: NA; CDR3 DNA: TGTGCCAGCAGCGTAGGTGCGGGAGTCACAGATACGCAGTATTTT; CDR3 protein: CASSVGAGVTDTQYF
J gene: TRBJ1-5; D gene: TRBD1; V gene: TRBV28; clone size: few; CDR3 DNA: TGTGCCAGCAGTTTGAGGGGGCGGGGCCTCAATCAGCCCCAGCATTTT; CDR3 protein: CASSLRGRGLNQPQHF
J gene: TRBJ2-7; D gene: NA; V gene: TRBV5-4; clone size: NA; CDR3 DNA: TGTGCCAGCAGCCCGGACAGCTACGAGCAGTACTTC; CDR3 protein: CASSPDSYEQYF
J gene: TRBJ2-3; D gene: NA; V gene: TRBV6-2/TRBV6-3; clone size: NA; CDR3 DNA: TGTGCCAGCAGTTACCTCAGTGGAGATACGCAGTATTTT; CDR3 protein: CASSYLSGDTQYF
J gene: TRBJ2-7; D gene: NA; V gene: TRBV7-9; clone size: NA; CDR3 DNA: TGTGCCAGCAGCTTAGCAGGGGCCTCCTTCTACGAGCAGTACTTC; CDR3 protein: CASSLAGASFYEQYF
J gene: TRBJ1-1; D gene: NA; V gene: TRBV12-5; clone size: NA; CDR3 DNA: TGTGCTAGTGGTTTCGGAGACCTAGAGGCTTTCTTT; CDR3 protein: CASGFGDLEAFF